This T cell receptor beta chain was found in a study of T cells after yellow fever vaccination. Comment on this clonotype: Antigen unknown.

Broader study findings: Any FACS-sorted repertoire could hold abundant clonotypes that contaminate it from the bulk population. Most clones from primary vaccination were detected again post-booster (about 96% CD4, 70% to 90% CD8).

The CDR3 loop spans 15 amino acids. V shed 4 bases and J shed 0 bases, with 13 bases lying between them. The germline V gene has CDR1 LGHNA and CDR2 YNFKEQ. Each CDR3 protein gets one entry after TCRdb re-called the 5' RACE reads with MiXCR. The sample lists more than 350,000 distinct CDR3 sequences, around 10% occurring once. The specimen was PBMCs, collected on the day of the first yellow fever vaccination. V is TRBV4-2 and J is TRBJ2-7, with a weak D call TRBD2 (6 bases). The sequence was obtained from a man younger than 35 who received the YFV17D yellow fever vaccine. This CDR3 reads CASSPSLGGSYEQYF. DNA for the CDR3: TGTGCCAGCAGCCCCAGCCTGGGAGGCTCCTACGAGCAGTACTTC.